This TCR beta chain originates from a study of vaccination effects on CD4 cells after COVID-19. Sequencing used immunoSEQ multiplex PCR; TCRdb keeps in-frame clones, though not all of them. The repertoire holds tens of thousands of clones, about 75% seen once, with around 18% in the top ten. The germline V gene has CDR1 LGHDT and CDR2 YNNKEL (reference sequence). J lost 8 bases, V lost 3 bases, and 3 bases had no gene match. This CDR3 is 13 amino acids long. Note on this clone: Its antigen is unknown.

Prior to sequencing, the ViraFEST assay stimulated PBMC with viral peptide pools, which expanded the antigen-specific CD4+ T cells. CD4+ T cell isolation took place after about nine days of culture. From March to December 2020, the person had a SARS-CoV-2 infection that was confirmed by PCR. The chain uses TRBV3-1 (or the pseudogene TRBV3-2) and TRBJ1-4, with 7 positions matching TRBD1. This clonotype was obtained from a human donor who had a prior SARS-CoV-2 infection. The specimen comprised CD4+ T cells from PBMCs cultured with SARS-CoV-2 spike peptides, sampled before COVID-19 vaccination. The CDR3 DNA is TGTGCCAGCAGCCACAGGGGGACGGAAAAACTGTTTTTT. Amino acids: CASSHRGTEKLFF.